The TCR beta chain under discussion was sequenced for a study of cytomegalovirus exposure and HLA in healthy donors. Nominal health characterized the donors when sampled, though unrecorded immune exposures were likely. Study findings and constraints: It was assumed in the presence/absence analyses that sequencing depth was roughly uniform across donors. Reported performance of the classifier showed diagnosis of cytomegalovirus status with high specificity and sensitivity. In a later analysis, V- and J-gene trimming of beta chains associated with a DCLRE1C missense variant, replicated independently.

It was with 60 Vbeta and 13 Jbeta primers that the PCR ran. Sequenced by immunoSEQ multiplex PCR; TCRdb stores in-frame clones only, minus some. Among about 160,000 clones, 82% were seen once, and the ten largest hold 0.96%. Deletions cut 0 bases from V and 1 base from J, with 10 bases between. The CDR3 runs 15 residues. CDR1 and CDR2 (germline): GTSNPN, SVGIG (reference sequence). As regards this clone: What it recognizes is unknown.

This sequence was found in a girl aged 2 to 10 in good health and CMV-seropositive. The V and J genes are TRBV30 and TRBJ2-4; TRBD2 might be the D (7 bases). Sequenced material: PBMCs. Here the CDR3 reads CAWSVRGAAKNIQYF. The CDR3 DNA follows: TGTGCCTGGAGTGTACGGGGGGCGGCCAAAAACATTCAGTACTTC.